The present T cell receptor beta chain was sequenced within a study of early T cells in non-severe SARS-CoV-2 infection. Study conclusions and caveats: The VDJdb matching leaned toward anti-spike CD8 responses and overlooked private and CD4 specificities.

Germline CDR1 is SEHNR and CDR2 is FQNEAQ (reference sequence). Trimming cost V 5 bases and J 6 bases; bases outside gene matches: 5. This CDR3 has 14 residues. Concerning this clonotype itself: Its target is not known.

Each cDNA molecule carried a unique molecular identifier. TCRdb redid the calling of the 5' RACE reads with MiXCR, one entry per CDR3 protein. The sample yields 75,000 to 100,000 distinct CDR3 sequences, approximately 16% seen once. The sequenced sample consisted of whole blood. The chain has TRBV7-9 and TRBJ2-1; 9 bases match TRBD1. The sequence derives from an adult who was a healthcare worker with PCR-confirmed SARS-CoV-2 infection or an uninfected control (not recorded which). The CDR3 DNA follows: TGTGCCAGCAGCATGGGACAGGGAGGCAATGAGCAGTTCTTC. It translates to CASSMGQGGNEQFF.